This entry concerns a single T cell receptor beta chain. Its antigen is as yet unknown. This CDR3 region has 16 residues. Germline trimming cut 1 base from V and 2 bases from J; bases unmatched to any gene: 6. Per the germline V gene, CDR1 is SGHTA and CDR2 is FQGNSA. As to treatment: oral pan-JAK inhibitor, 5-10 mg twice daily. Researchers took lesional scalp punch biopsies and peripheral blood from people who were alopecia areata patients. This specimen comes from a study of CD8+ T cells in alopecia areata. RNA extraction and reverse transcription yielded cDNA as sequencing template. TCRdb's table, derived via immunoSEQ multiplex PCR, lists solely in-frame clones and lacks some. The sample has hundreds of thousands of clones, about 60% seen once; the top ten hold 0.75% to 0.95%. The study's findings and limits: Scalp samples also yield sequences from resident alphabeta T cells of normal skin. Both scalp clonality and the expanded CD8+ clones among the top 100 showed a significant decrease with tofacitinib. Researchers say the link of baseline CD8+ expansion to response remains uncertain, with one nonresponder.

The V call is TRBV7-2, the J call TRBJ2-3; 7 bases line up with TRBD1. The sample here was CD4+ T cells sorted from blood, taken around week 54, from a patient treated with tofacitinib. This TCR derives from a human donor with alopecia areata. The CDR3 bases are TGTGCCAGCAGCTTAGGTCTGGGACAGTACACAGATACGCAGTATTTT. Protein product: CASSLGLGQYTDTQYF.